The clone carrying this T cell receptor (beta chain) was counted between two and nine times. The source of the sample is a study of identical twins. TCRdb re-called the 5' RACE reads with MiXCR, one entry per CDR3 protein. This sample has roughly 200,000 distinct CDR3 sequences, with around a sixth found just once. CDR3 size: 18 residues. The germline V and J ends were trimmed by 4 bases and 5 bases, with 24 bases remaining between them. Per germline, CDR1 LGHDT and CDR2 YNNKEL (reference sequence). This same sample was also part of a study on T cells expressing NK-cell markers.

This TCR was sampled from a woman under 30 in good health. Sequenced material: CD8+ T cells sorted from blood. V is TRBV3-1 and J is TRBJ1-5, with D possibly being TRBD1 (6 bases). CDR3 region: CASSPLGSGGASDQPQHF. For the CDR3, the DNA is TGTGCCAGCAGCCCTCTCGGAAGTGGGGGGGCCTCTGATCAGCCCCAGCATTTT. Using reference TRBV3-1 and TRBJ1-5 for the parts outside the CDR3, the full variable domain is DTAVSQTPKYLVTQMGNDKSIKCEQNLGHDTMYWYKQDSKKFLKIMFSYNNKELIINETVPNRFSPKSPDKAHLNLHINSLELGDSAVYFCASSPLGSGGASDQPQHFGDGTRLSIL.